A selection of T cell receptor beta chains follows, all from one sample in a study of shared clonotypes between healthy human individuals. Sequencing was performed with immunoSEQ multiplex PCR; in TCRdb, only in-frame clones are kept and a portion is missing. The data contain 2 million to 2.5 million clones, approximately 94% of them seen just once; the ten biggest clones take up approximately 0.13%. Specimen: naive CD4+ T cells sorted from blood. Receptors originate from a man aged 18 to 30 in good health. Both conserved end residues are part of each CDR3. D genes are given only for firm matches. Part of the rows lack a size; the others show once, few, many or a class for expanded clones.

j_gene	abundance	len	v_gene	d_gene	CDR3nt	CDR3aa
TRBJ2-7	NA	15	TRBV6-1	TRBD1	TGTGCCAGCAAGATGACAGGGAGTGGGGGATACGAGCAGTACTTC	CASKMTGSGGYEQYF
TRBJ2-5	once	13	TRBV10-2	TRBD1	TGCGCCAGCGGGCGGGACAGGGGACAGACCCAGTACTTC	CASGRDRGQTQYF
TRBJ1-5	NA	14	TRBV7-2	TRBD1	TGTGCCAGCAGCTCCCAGGGGGGGCTCAAGCCCCAGCATTTT	CASSSQGGLKPQHF
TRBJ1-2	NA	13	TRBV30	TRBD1	TGTGCCTGGCGACAGGGGGGGAACTATGGCTACACCTTC	CAWRQGGNYGYTF
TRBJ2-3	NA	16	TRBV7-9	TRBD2	TGTGCCAGCAGCCCGAGGGGTACTAGCGGCACAGATACGCAGTATTTT	CASSPRGTSGTDTQYF
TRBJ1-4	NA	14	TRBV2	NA	TGTGCCAGCAGTGTAGGGCGGCCTAATGAAAAACTGTTTTTT	CASSVGRPNEKLFF
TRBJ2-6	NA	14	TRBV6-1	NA	TGTGCCAGCAGTGAGAGCTCTGGGGCCAACGTCCTGACTTTC	CASSESSGANVLTF
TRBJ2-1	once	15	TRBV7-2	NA	TGTGCCAGCAGCTTAGACAGGGACAATTACAATGAGCAGTTCTTC	CASSLDRDNYNEQFF
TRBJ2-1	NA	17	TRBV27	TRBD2	TGTGCCAGCAGTTTATCTAGCGGGCGAGGGAGTTACAATGAGCAGTTCTTC	CASSLSSGRGSYNEQFF
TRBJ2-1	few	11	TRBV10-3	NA	TGTGCCATCAGTCCAGGGACTGAGCAGTTCTTC	CAISPGTEQFF
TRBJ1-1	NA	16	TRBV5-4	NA	TGTGCCAGCAGCTTCTCGGGGGGCAGTTTGATCACTGAAGCTTTCTTT	CASSFSGGSLITEAFF
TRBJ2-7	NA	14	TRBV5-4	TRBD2	TGTGCCAGCAGCCCAGCGGGTGGGAGGGAGGAGCAGTACTTC	CASSPAGGREEQYF
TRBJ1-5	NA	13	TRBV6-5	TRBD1	TGTGCCAGCAGTCAAACAGGGGGGCAGCCCCAGCATTTT	CASSQTGGQPQHF
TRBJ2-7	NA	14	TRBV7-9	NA	TGTGCCAGCAGCTCCCTGGGCGTGGGGTACGAGCAGTACTTC	CASSSLGVGYEQYF
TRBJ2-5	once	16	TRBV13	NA	TGTGCCAGCAGCTTCTCCCGCAGACTAGTACAAGAGACCCAGTACTTC	CASSFSRRLVQETQYF
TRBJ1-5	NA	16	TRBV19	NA	TGTGCCAGTAGTATAGCGAAGGGGGTAGCGAATCAGCCCCAGCATTTT	CASSIAKGVANQPQHF
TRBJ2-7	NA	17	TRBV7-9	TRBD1	TGTGCCAGCAGCCATTATGCCGACAGGGTGGTCAGGTTCGAGCAGTACTTC	CASSHYADRVVRFEQYF
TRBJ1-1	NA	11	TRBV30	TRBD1	TGCCGCAGGGGGCAGAACACTGAAGCTTTCTTT	CRRGQNTEAFF
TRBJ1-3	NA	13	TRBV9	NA	TGTGCCAGCAGCGTAGAGGATAGAAACACCATATATTTT	CASSVEDRNTIYF
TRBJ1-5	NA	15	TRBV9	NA	TGTGCCAGCAGTGCAGGGGACTATAGCAATCAGCCCCAGCATTTT	CASSAGDYSNQPQHF
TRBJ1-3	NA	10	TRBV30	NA	TGTGCCTGGAGTAGGGGGGACACGTATTTT	CAWSRGDTYF
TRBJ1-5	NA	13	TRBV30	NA	TGTGCCTGGAGCAATACAGGGTATCAGCCCCAGCATTTT	CAWSNTGYQPQHF
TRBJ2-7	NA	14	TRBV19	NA	TGTGCCAGTAGTTTCCCTGGACAATTCTACGAGCAGTACTTC	CASSFPGQFYEQYF
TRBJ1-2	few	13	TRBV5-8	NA	TGTGCCAGCAGCTTTTGGGAGGGCTATGGCTACACCTTC	CASSFWEGYGYTF
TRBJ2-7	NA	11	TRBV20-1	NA	TGCAGTGCCGAGGGAATTTACGAGCAGTACTTC	CSAEGIYEQYF
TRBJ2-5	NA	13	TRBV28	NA	TGTGCCAGCAGTTTACAGGCCTCCGAGACCCAGTACTTC	CASSLQASETQYF
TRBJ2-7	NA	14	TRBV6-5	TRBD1	TGTGCCAGCAGTTCCGGGACAGGTACCTACGAGCAGTACTTC	CASSSGTGTYEQYF
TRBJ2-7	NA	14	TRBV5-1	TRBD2	TGCGCCAGCAGCCAGAGCGGGAGTCTGCACGAGCAGTACTTC	CASSQSGSLHEQYF
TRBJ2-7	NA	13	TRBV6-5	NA	TGTGCCAGCATGCGGGGGCGATCCTACGAGCAGTACTTC	CASMRGRSYEQYF
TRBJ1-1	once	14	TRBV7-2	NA	TGTGCCAGCAGCTCATCACAGGGAAAGACTGAAGCTTTCTTT	CASSSSQGKTEAFF
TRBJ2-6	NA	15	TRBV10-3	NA	TGTGCCATCAGTTCGGGGGTCTCTGGGGCCAACGTCCTGACTTTC	CAISSGVSGANVLTF
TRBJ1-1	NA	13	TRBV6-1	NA	TGTGCCAGCGGGCGAGAACTGAACACTGAAGCTTTCTTT	CASGRELNTEAFF
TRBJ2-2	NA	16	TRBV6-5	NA	TGTGCCAGCAGTTACTCGGCCAGCGGCTACACCGGGGAGCTGTTTTTT	CASSYSASGYTGELFF
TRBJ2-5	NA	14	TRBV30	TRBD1	TGTGCCTGGGGGGACAGCTCCTTCCAAGAGACCCAGTACTTC	CAWGDSSFQETQYF
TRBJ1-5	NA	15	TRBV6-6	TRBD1	TGTGCCAGCAACCCGGGACAGGGGATGAATCAGCCCCAGCATTTT	CASNPGQGMNQPQHF
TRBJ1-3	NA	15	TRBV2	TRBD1	TGTGCCAGCAGTGAAGCGCGGCTCGTTTTAGGACAGGGACATTTT	CASSEARLVLGQGHF
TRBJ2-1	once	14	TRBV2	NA	TGTGCCAGCAGCGCGTTACAGGGTATCAATGAGCAGTTCTTC	CASSALQGINEQFF
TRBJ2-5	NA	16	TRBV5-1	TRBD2	TGCGCCAGCAGCTTGTCCCACTCAGCGGGGCAAGAGACCCAGTACTTC	CASSLSHSAGQETQYF
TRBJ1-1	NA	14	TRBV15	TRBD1	TGTGCCACCAGCATGACAGGGCCGAACACTGAAGCTTTCTTT	CATSMTGPNTEAFF
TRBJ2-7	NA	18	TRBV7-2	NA	TGTGCCAGCAGCCCGGGACAGGCCTTGGTCACTAGCGACTACGAGCAGTACTTC	CASSPGQALVTSDYEQYF
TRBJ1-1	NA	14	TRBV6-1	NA	TGTGCCAGCATTCTGGCCAAGGGCGGGACTGAAGCTTTCTTT	CASILAKGGTEAFF
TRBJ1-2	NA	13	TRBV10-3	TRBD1	TGTGCCATCAGTGAACAGGGGACCTATGGCTACACCTTC	CAISEQGTYGYTF
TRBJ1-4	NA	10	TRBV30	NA	TGTACAGATATGAATGAAAAACTGTTTTTT	CTDMNEKLFF
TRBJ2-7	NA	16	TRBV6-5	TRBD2	TGTGCCAGCAGTTACACAAGCGGGATGAGCTCCTACGAGCAGTACTTC	CASSYTSGMSSYEQYF
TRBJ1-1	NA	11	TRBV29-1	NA	TGCAGCGTCGCAGGGTGGACTGAAGCTTTCTTT	CSVAGWTEAFF
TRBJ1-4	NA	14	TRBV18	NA	TGTGCCAGCTCACCCTCATCAACTAATGAAAAACTGTTTTTT	CASSPSSTNEKLFF
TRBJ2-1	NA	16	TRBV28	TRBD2	TGTGCCAGCAGTTTAGCTAGCGGCTACTCCTACAATGAGCAGTTCTTC	CASSLASGYSYNEQFF
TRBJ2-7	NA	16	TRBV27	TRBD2	TGTGCCAGCAGTCCCATGGGACTAGCTTTCCTTAAAGGGCAGTACTTC	CASSPMGLAFLKGQYF
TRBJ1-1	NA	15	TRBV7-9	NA	TGTGCCAGCAGCTCAAACGGGGCAGCAAACACTGAAGCTTTCTTT	CASSSNGAANTEAFF
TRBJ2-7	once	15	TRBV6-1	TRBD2	TGTGCCAGCAGTCCCATGACTAGCGGGACCTACGAGCAGTACTTC	CASSPMTSGTYEQYF
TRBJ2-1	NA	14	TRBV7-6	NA	TGTGCCAGCAGCCCCCTACAGGGCTACAATGAGCAGTTCTTC	CASSPLQGYNEQFF
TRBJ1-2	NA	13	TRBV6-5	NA	TGTGCCAGCAGTCCTCTCGACAGTATTGGCTACACCTTC	CASSPLDSIGYTF
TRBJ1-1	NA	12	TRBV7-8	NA	TGTGCCAGCAGCCCGACCAACACTGAAGCTTTCTTT	CASSPTNTEAFF